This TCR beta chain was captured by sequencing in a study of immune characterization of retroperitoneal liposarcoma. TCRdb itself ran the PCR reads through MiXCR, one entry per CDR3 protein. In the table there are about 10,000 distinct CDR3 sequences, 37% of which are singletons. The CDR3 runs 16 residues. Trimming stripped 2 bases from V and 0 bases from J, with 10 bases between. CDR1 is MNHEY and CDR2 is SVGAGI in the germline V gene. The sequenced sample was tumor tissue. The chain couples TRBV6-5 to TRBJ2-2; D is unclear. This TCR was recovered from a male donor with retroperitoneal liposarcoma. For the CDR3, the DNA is TGTGCCAGCAGTTACGGGGTGGTCACGAACACCGGGGAGCTGTTTTTT. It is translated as CASSYGVVTNTGELFF.